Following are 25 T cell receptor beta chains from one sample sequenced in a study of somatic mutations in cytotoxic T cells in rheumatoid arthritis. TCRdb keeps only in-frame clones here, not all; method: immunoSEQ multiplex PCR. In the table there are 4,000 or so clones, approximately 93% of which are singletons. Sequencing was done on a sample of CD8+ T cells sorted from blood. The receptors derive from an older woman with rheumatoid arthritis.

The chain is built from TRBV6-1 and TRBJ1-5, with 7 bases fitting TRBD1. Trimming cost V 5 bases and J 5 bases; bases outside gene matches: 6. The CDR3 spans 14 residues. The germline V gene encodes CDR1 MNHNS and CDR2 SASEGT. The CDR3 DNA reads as TGTGCCAGCAGTAGACAGGGTGTACATCAGCCCCAGCATTTT. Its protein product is CASSRQGVHQPQHF.

CDR3 nucleotides: TGTGCCAGCTCACCAAACAGGAAACTTTCTGGGGCCAACGTCCTGACTTTC. Encoded protein: CASSPNRKLSGANVLTF. The chain has TRBV18 and TRBJ2-6, with D tentatively TRBD1 (5 bases). This CDR3 has 17 residues. CDR1 is KGHSH and CDR2 is LQKENI in the germline V gene. Trimming stripped 2 bases from V and 1 base from J, with 12 bases between.

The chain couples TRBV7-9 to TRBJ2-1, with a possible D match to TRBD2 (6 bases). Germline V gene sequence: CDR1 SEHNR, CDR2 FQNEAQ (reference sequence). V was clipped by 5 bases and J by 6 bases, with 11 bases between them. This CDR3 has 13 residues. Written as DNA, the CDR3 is TGTGCCAGCAGCAGTACTAGCAGCAATGAGCAGTTCTTC. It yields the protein CASSSTSSNEQFF.

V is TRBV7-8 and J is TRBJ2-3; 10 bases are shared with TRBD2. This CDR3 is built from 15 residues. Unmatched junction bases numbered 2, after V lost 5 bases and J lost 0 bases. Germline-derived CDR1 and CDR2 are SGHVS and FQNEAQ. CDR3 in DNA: TGTGCCAGCAGCCAGACTAGCGGGAGCACAGATACGCAGTATTTT. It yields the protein CASSQTSGSTDTQYF.

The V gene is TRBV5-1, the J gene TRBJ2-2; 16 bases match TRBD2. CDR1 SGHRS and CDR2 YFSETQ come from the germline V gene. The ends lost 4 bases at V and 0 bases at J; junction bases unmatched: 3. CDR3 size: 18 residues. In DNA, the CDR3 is TGCGCCAGCAGCCGGGGACTAGCGGGAGGGTCGAACACCGGGGAGCTGTTTTTT. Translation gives CASSRGLAGGSNTGELFF.

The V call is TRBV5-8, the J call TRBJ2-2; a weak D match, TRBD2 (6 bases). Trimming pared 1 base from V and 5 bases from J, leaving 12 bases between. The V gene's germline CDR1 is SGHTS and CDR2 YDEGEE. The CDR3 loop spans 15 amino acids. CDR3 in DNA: TGTGCCAGCAGCTTGATTCGGGGGTTGACCGGGGAGCTGTTTTTT. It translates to CASSLIRGLTGELFF.

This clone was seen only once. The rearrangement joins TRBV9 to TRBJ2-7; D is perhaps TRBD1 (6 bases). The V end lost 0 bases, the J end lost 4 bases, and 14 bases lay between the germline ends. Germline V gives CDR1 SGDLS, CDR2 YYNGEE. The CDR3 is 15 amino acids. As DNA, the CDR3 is TGTGCCAGCAGCGTAGGGGCAGGGGCCCATTACGAGCAGTACTTC. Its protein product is CASSVGAGAHYEQYF.

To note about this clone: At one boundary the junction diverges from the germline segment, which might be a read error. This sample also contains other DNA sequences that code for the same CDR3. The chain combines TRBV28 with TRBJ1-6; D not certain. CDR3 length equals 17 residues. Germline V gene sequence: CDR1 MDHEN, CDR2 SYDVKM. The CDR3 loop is CASRRSAREAGNSPLHF. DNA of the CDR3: TGTGCCAGCAGAAGGAGCGCGAGGGAGGCGGGGAATTCCCCCCTCCACTTT.

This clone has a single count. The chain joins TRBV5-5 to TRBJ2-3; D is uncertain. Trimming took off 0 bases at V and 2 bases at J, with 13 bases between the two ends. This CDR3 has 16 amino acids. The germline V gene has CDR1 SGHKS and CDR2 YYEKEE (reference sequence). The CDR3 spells CASSLAQYMSTDTQYF. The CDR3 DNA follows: TGTGCCAGCAGCTTGGCCCAGTACATGTCCACAGATACGCAGTATTTT.

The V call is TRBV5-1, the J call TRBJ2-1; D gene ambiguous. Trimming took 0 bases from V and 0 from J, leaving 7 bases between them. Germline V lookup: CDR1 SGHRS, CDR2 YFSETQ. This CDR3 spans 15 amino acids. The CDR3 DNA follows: TGCGCCAGCAGCTTGGGAACGGGCTCCTACAATGAGCAGTTCTTC. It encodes CASSLGTGSYNEQFF.

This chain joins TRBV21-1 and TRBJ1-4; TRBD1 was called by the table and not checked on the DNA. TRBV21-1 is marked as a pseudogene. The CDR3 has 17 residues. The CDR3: CASSKSYTASTNEKLFF. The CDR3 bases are TGTGCCAGCAGCAAGAGTTACACAGCCTCAACTAATGAAAAACTGTTTTTT.

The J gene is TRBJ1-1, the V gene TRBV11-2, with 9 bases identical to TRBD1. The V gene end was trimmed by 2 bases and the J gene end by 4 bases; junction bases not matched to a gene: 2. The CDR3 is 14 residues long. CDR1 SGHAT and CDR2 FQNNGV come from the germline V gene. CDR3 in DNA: TGTGCCAGCAGCTTACTGACAGGGGGCACTGAAGCTTTCTTT. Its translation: CASSLLTGGTEAFF.

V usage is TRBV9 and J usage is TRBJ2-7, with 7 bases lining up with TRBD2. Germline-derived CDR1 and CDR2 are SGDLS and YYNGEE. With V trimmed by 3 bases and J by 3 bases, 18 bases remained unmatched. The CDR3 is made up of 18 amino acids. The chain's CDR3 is CASSGALGGVAGVYEQYF. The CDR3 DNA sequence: TGTGCCAGCAGCGGGGCGCTTGGCGGGGTTGCGGGAGTCTACGAGCAGTACTTC.

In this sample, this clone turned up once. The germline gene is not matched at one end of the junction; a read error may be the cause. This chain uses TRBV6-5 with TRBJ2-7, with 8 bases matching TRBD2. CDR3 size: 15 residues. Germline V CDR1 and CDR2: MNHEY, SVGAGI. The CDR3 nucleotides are TGTGCCAGCGGTTACGATACTAGCGGCCGCTACGAGCAGTACTTC. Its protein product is CASGYDTSGRYEQYF.

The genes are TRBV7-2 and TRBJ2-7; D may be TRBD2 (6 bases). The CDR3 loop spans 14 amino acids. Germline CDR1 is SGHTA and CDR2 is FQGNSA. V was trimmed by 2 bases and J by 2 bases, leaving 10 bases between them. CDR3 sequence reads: CASSLWGVPYEQYF. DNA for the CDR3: TGTGCCAGCAGCTTATGGGGGGTCCCCTACGAGCAGTACTTC.

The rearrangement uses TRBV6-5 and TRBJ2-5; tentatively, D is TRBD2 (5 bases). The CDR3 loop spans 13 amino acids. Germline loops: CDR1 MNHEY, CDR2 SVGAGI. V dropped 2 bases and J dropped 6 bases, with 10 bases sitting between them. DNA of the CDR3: TGTGCCAGCAGTTACGAGGGTATGAAGACCCAGTACTTC. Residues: CASSYEGMKTQYF.

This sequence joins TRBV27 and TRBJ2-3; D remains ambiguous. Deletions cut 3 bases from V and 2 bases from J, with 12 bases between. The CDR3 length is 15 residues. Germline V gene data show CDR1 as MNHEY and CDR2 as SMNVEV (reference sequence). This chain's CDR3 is CASSLESEITDTQYF. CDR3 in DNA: TGTGCCAGCAGTTTGGAGTCAGAAATCACAGATACGCAGTATTTT.

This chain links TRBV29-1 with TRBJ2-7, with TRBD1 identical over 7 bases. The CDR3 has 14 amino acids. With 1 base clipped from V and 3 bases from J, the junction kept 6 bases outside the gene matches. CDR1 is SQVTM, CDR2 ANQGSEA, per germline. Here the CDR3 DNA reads TGCAGCGTTGAAGTTCCATACAGGGGCTACGAGCAGTACTTC. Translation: CSVEVPYRGYEQYF.

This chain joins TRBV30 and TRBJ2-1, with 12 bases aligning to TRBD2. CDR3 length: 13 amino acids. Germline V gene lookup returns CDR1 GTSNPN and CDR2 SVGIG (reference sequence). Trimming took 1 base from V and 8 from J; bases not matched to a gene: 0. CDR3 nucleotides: TGTGCCTGGAGTGGACTAGCGGGAGATGAGCAGTTCTTC. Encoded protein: CAWSGLAGDEQFF.

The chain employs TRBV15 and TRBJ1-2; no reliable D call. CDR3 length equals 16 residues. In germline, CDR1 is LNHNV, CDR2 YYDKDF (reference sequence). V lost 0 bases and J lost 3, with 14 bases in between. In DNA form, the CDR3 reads TGTGCCACCAGCAGAGATTTGTCCGCCGCGGACTATGGCTACACCTTC. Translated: CATSRDLSAADYGYTF.

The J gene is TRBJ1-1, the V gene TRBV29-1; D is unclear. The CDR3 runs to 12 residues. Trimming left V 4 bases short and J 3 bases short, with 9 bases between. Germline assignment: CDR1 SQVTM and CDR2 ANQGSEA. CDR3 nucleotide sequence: TGCAGCGTTGTTGCAGACTACACTGAAGCTTTCTTT. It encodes CSVVADYTEAFF.

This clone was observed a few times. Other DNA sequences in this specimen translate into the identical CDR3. The CDR3: CASSPAAGVGETQYF. DNA of the CDR3: TGTGCCAGCAGTCCCGCCGCGGGGGTCGGGGAGACCCAGTACTTC. The J gene is TRBJ2-5, the V gene TRBV6-4, with 7 bases lining up with TRBD2. Looked up from germline, CDR1 is MRHNA and CDR2 is SNTAGT. This CDR3 is built from 15 residues. J gave up 5 bases and V 5 bases, and 11 bases lay outside the gene matches.

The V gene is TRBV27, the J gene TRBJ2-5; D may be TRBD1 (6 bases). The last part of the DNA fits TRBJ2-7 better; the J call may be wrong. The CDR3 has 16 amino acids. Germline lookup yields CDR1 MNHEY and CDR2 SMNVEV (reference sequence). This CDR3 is CASSPNSGTISYEQYF. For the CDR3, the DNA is TGTGCCAGCAGTCCCAACTCCGGGACAATATCCTACGAGCAGTACTTC.

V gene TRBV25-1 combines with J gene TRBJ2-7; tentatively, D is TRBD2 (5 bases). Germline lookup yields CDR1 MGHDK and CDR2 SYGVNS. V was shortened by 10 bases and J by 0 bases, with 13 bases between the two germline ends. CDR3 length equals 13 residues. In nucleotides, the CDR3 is TGTGCCACCGCAACTAGTAGCTCCTACGAGCAGTACTTC. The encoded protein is CATATSSSYEQYF.

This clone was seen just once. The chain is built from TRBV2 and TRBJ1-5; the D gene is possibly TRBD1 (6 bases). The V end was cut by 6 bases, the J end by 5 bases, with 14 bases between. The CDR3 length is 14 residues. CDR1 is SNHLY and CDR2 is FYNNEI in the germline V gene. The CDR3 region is CASRSTGEYQPQHF. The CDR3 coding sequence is TGTGCCAGCAGATCGACAGGAGAGTATCAGCCCCAGCATTTT.